These 8 T cell receptor beta chains came from one sample sequenced in a study of control samples from healthy donors and cancer patients. TCRdb's copy holds only in-frame clones and misses some; the assay was immunoSEQ multiplex PCR. Here the sample spans some 160,000 clones, 89% being singletons. Input material: blood. These receptors all stem from a young man in good health.

V gene TRBV9 combines with J gene TRBJ2-2, with 7 bases matching TRBD1. Germline CDR1 is SGDLS and CDR2 is YYNGEE. The CDR3 is 14 amino acids. With 3 bases clipped from V and 5 bases from J, the junction kept 4 bases outside the gene matches. CDR3: CASSAGGKTGELFF. DNA for the CDR3: TGTGCCAGCAGCGCAGGGGGTAAAACCGGGGAGCTGTTTTTT.

The rearrangement joins TRBV7-2 to TRBJ2-2, with a weak D call TRBD2 (6 bases). The V end was cut by 1 base, the J end by 7 bases, with 13 bases between. Looked up from germline, CDR1 is SGHTA and CDR2 is FQGNSA. This CDR3 comprises 15 residues. The CDR3 here is CASSLDGGTSGELFF. In nucleotides, the CDR3 is TGTGCCAGCAGCTTAGACGGGGGAACCAGCGGGGAGCTGTTTTTT.

The rearrangement uses TRBV6-6 and TRBJ1-4; 7 bases agree with TRBD1. Germline assignment: CDR1 MNHNY and CDR2 SVGAGI (reference sequence). V shed 2 bases, J shed 0 bases, and the junction held 3 bases outside the gene matches. The CDR3 is made up of 16 amino acids. The CDR3 is CASSYTGAATNEKLFF. The CDR3 DNA follows: TGTGCCAGCAGTTACACAGGGGCCGCAACTAATGAAAAACTGTTTTTT.

This chain uses TRBV19 with TRBJ1-1; D uncertain. Trimming removed 7 bases at V and 1 base at J, with 1 base between. From germline, CDR1 is LNHDA and CDR2 SQIVND (reference sequence). This CDR3 region has 10 residues. The CDR3 protein is CASKNTEAFF. The CDR3 coding sequence is TGTGCCAGTAAGAACACTGAAGCTTTCTTT.

The chain uses TRBV5-1 and TRBJ2-1; weak D call: TRBD2 (5 bases). CDR3 length: 15 residues. Trimming cost V 4 bases and J 3 bases, with 14 bases left between them. Looked up from germline, CDR1 is SGHRS and CDR2 is YFSETQ. Here the CDR3 DNA reads TGCGCCAGCAGCCTGGACTCGGAATTCTACAATGAGCAGTTCTTC. Its translation is CASSLDSEFYNEQFF.

The V gene is TRBV5-1, the J gene TRBJ2-2; D might be TRBD1 or TRBD2, each matching 6 bases. CDR1 SGHRS and CDR2 YFSETQ come from the germline V gene. Trimming left V 4 bases short and J 4 bases short, with 17 bases between. The CDR3 length is 16 residues. The CDR3 region is CASSQSRGPGTGELFF. In DNA, the CDR3 is TGCGCCAGCAGCCAATCCCGGGGGCCAGGCACCGGGGAGCTGTTTTTT.

The chain links TRBV15 to TRBJ1-2; D is possibly TRBD1 (6 bases). The germline gives CDR1 LNHNV, CDR2 YYDKDF (reference sequence). This CDR3 spans 17 amino acids. V gave up 1 base and J gave up 5 bases, with 20 bases separating them. CDR3 bases: TGTGCCACCAGCAGAGGGGGGGCACAGCGATGGGAGTATGGCTACACCTTC. This sequence encodes CATSRGGAQRWEYGYTF.

This chain connects TRBV7-8 to TRBJ1-2, with 7 bases aligning to TRBD1. The CDR3 contains 14 residues. Germline CDR1 is SGHVS and CDR2 is FQNEAQ. The V and J ends lost 3 bases and 4 bases, in that order; junction bases with no gene match: 5. The CDR3 region is CASSLEGAGYGYTF. The CDR3 DNA sequence: TGTGCCAGCAGCTTGGAGGGGGCAGGCTATGGCTACACCTTC.